The TCR beta chain described here comes from a study of cytomegalovirus exposure and HLA in healthy donors. The CDR3 loop spans 15 amino acids. This clone was seen more than once but under ten times. 60 Vbeta and 13 Jbeta primers were used in PCR. The assay was immunoSEQ multiplex PCR, and TCRdb's table has in-frame clones only and misses some. The table has over 120,000 clones, roughly 74% seen once. V gene TRBV1 combines with J gene TRBJ2-5; the table's D call of TRBD1 was not tested on the DNA. TRBV1 is given as a pseudogene. Sequencing used PBMCs. This sequence was found in a woman between 18 and 30 years old in good health and CMV-seropositive. In DNA form, the CDR3 reads TGCACCAGCAGCCGGTTGGACAGGGAAGGGGAGACCCAGTACTTC. Amino acid sequence: CTSSRLDREGETQYF.